These 22 T cell receptor beta chains came from one sample sequenced in a study of OX40 agonist ivuxolimab in advanced cancers. The library was obtained by the immunoSEQ multiplex PCR assay. TCRdb stores this immuneACCESS table with in-frame sequences only. Part of the clones is absent; in the studies checked, under half of the shortfall reflects unresolved V genes, and no reason is known for the rest. The sample includes 50,000 to 70,000 clones, with roughly 92% observed a single time. Clones ranked in the top ten supply approximately 20% of the sample. The material was CD4+ or CD8+ T cells sorted from blood, obtained in a trial of the OX40 agonist ivuxolimab. These receptors were taken from an adult with an advanced solid tumor such as melanoma, head and neck, liver or kidney cancer.

The V and J genes are TRBV15 and TRBJ2-1; D gene ambiguous. Trimming stripped 1 base from V and 0 bases from J, with 10 bases between. Germline V lookup: CDR1 LNHNV, CDR2 YYDKDF (reference sequence). The CDR3 has 16 amino acids. CDR3: CATSRGVGSSYNEQFF. In DNA, the CDR3 is TGTGCCACCAGCAGAGGGGTGGGCTCCTCCTACAATGAGCAGTTCTTC.

V and J are TRBV9 and TRBJ2-4; D may be TRBD1 (5 bases). This CDR3 spans 14 amino acids. From germline, CDR1 is SGDLS and CDR2 YYNGEE. The ends were cut back, 0 bases at V and 3 bases at J, with 7 bases in the middle. DNA of the CDR3: TGTGCCAGCAGCGTAGATGACAGCAAAAACATTCAGTACTTC. Its translation: CASSVDDSKNIQYF. The full variable domain, completed using reference TRBV9 and TRBJ2-4, is DSGVTQTPKHLITATGQRVTLRCSPRSGDLSVYWYQQSLDQGLQFLIQYYNGEERAKGNILERFSAQQFPDLHSELNLSSLELGDSALYFCASSVDDSKNIQYFGAGTRLSVL.

This clone was found a few times. This chain links TRBV18 with TRBJ2-7; the D gene is possibly TRBD1 (6 bases). Trimming took off 0 bases at V and 6 bases at J, with 15 bases between the two ends. The germline V gene has CDR1 KGHSH and CDR2 LQKENI. CDR3 length: 15 residues. The CDR3 DNA reads as TGTGCCAGCTCACCACCTCGCAACAGGGTAGGCGAGCAGTACTTC. Translated: CASSPPRNRVGEQYF.

Comments on this clone: The junction departs from the called germline gene at one end, perhaps through a read error. The CDR3 DNA reads as TGTGCCAGCGGGTGGAACAACGAGCAGTTCTTC. Protein product: CASGWNNEQFF. The gene calls are TRBV6-5 and TRBJ2-1; D is unclear. The germline CDR1 and CDR2 sequences are MNHEY and SVGAGI. The CDR3 totals 11 residues.

The chain uses TRBV5-6 and TRBJ1-1, with a weak D call TRBD1 (6 bases). CDR3 length: 13 amino acids. V lost 0 bases, J lost 8 bases, and 11 bases lay in between. Germline lookup yields CDR1 SGHDT and CDR2 YYEEEE. Here the CDR3 reads CASSLAGGGEAFF. CDR3 bases: TGTGCCAGCAGCTTGGCCGGAGGGGGAGAAGCTTTCTTT.

The chain combines TRBV29-1 with TRBJ1-2, with 8 bases matching TRBD1. V dropped 7 bases and J dropped 3; count of bases not matched to a gene: 7. Germline V gene data show CDR1 as SQVTM and CDR2 as ANQGSEA. The CDR3 runs to 13 residues. The CDR3 DNA is TGCAGCGCTCAGGGGGCGCGGGACTATGGCTACACCTTC. Its protein product is CSAQGARDYGYTF.

The V and J genes are TRBV5-6 and TRBJ2-1; TRBD2 aligns across 11 bases. V was pared by 1 base and J by 7 bases, with 4 bases of the junction left unmatched. The CDR3 is 15 residues long. Germline lookup yields CDR1 SGHDT and CDR2 YYEEEE. In DNA, the CDR3 is TGTGCCAGCAGCTTGCCTAGCGGGAGGATGAATGAGCAGTTCTTC. This gives the protein CASSLPSGRMNEQFF.

The gene calls are TRBV19 and TRBJ2-7; possible D gene TRBD1, 6 bases. The CDR3 covers 13 residues. Germline CDR1 and CDR2: LNHDA and SQIVND (reference sequence). Trimming took off 5 bases at V and 6 bases at J, with 14 bases between the two ends. The CDR3 nucleotides read TGTGCCAGTAGTTGGACAGAGGAGTCCGAGCAGTACTTC. This gives the protein CASSWTEESEQYF.

The chain recombines TRBV14 with TRBJ1-2, with D hard to call. Trimming pared 5 bases from V and 3 bases from J, leaving 10 bases between. The CDR3 is made up of 13 amino acids. CDR1 SGHDN and CDR2 FVKESK come from the germline V gene. The CDR3 protein is CASSGETYYGYTF. For the CDR3, the DNA is TGTGCCAGCAGCGGGGAAACATACTATGGCTACACCTTC.

V usage is TRBV7-2 and J usage is TRBJ2-2; no clear D. The CDR3 runs 16 residues. Germline V lookup: CDR1 SGHTA, CDR2 FQGNSA. V was trimmed by 5 bases and J by 8 bases, leaving 21 bases between them. The CDR3 spells CASSGSESSLWGELFF. The CDR3 DNA follows: TGTGCCAGCAGCGGCTCCGAATCCTCACTCTGGGGGGAGCTGTTTTTT.

The chain employs TRBV5-4 and TRBJ2-7; TRBD1 matches 8 bases. Trimming cost V 2 bases and J 4 bases; bases outside gene matches: 5. Germline V lookup: CDR1 SGHNT, CDR2 YYREEE (reference sequence). The CDR3 length is 14 residues. The CDR3 DNA sequence: TGTGCCAGCAGCTTTGACAGGGGATTTTACGAGCAGTACTTC. This codes for CASSFDRGFYEQYF.

The genes are TRBV6-4 and TRBJ2-3; the D is unclear. V was cut by 0 bases and J by 2 bases, with 3 bases left in between. This CDR3 spans 13 amino acids. Germline V gene lookup returns CDR1 MRHNA and CDR2 SNTAGT. CDR3 in amino acids: CASSDSATDTQYF. CDR3 in DNA: TGTGCCAGCAGTGACTCGGCCACAGATACGCAGTATTTT.

The chain recombines TRBV28 with TRBJ2-1; 7 bases align to TRBD2. Trimming took 4 bases from V and 7 from J; bases not matched to a gene: 10. The CDR3 totals 15 residues. Germline loops: CDR1 MDHEN, CDR2 SYDVKM. CDR3 in DNA: TGTGCCAGCAGTTGGGAGGGGAGAGGAGAAAATGAGCAGTTCTTC. Its translation is CASSWEGRGENEQFF.

This clone was observed once. The chain uses TRBV7-2 and TRBJ2-3; perhaps TRBD2 as D (6 bases). Trimming removed 5 bases at V and 2 bases at J, with 14 bases between. The V gene's germline CDR1 is SGHTA and CDR2 FQGNSA. The CDR3 has 15 residues. The DNA of the CDR3 is TGTGCCAGCAGCCTCCAGGGACTTCCCACAGATACGCAGTATTTT. Residues: CASSLQGLPTDTQYF. Full variable domain (outside the CDR3, taken from reference TRBV7-2 and TRBJ2-3): GAGVSQSPSNKVTEKGKDVELRCDPISGHTALYWYRQSLGQGLEFLIYFQGNSAPDKSGLPSDRFSAERTGGSVSTLTIQRTQQEDSAVYLCASSLQGLPTDTQYFGPGTRLTVL.

This clone appeared a few times. The chain uses TRBV2 and TRBJ1-1, with D tentatively TRBD1 (6 bases). V lost 6 bases and J 6 bases, leaving 11 bases between the germline ends. The germline V gene encodes CDR1 SNHLY and CDR2 FYNNEI. This CDR3 is built from 12 residues. The CDR3 DNA reads TGTGCCAGCAGCCCACAGGGACCTGAAGCTTTCTTT. Protein product: CASSPQGPEAFF.

CDR3 amino acids: CASSISGTWDGELFF. CDR3 in DNA: TGTGCCAGCAGCATATCCGGGACGTGGGACGGGGAGCTGTTTTTT. The chain couples TRBV5-8 to TRBJ2-2; D may correspond to TRBD1 or TRBD2 (5 bases each). Between the trimmed V and J ends, which lost 4 bases and 7 bases, there was a span of 17 bases. The CDR3 totals 15 residues. CDR1 is SGHTS and CDR2 is YDEGEE in the germline V gene.

The chain combines TRBV6-5 with TRBJ2-7; D unclear. V lost 3 bases and J 0 bases, leaving 6 bases between the germline ends. Germline CDR1 MNHEY, CDR2 SVGAGI. The CDR3 runs 13 residues. The CDR3 nucleotides read TGTGCCAGCAGTTATGGATTCTCCTACGAGCAGTACTTC. Its protein product is CASSYGFSYEQYF.

The CDR3 DNA is TGTGCCAGCAGCAAAGGAAATCCGAGCTCCTACAATGAGCAGTTCTTC. This codes for CASSKGNPSSYNEQFF. J is TRBJ2-1 and V is TRBV21-1; TRBD2 is the table's D call and was not checked against the DNA. TRBV21-1 is a pseudogene segment. CDR3 length: 16 amino acids.

As regards this clone: Within the sample, other DNA sequences also encode this same CDR3. J is TRBJ2-7 and V is TRBV27; D remains ambiguous. V lost 3 bases and J 3 bases, leaving 9 bases between the germline ends. Germline CDR1 and CDR2: MNHEY and SMNVEV (reference sequence). This CDR3 contains 13 residues. The CDR3 DNA follows: TGTGCCAGCAGTTTGCAGAGAGACTACGAGCAGTACTTC. As protein: CASSLQRDYEQYF.

V is TRBV19 and J is TRBJ2-1; perhaps D is TRBD1 or TRBD2 (5 bases each). The CDR3 extends over 13 amino acids. V lost 7 bases, J lost 6 bases, and 13 bases lay in between. The germline V gene encodes CDR1 LNHDA and CDR2 SQIVND (reference sequence). The CDR3, as DNA: TGTGCCAGTATCTCCTGGGACGTCAATGAGCAGTTCTTC. Translating it yields CASISWDVNEQFF.

This rearrangement joins TRBV9 to TRBJ1-3; no reliable D call. The CDR3 sequence is 14 residues long. V gave up 0 bases and J gave up 5 bases, with 9 bases separating them. The V gene's germline CDR1 is SGDLS and CDR2 YYNGEE. CDR3 in amino acids: CASSVVPERNTIYF. The CDR3 DNA sequence: TGTGCCAGCAGCGTAGTGCCGGAACGAAACACCATATATTTT.

The chain employs TRBV20-1 and TRBJ2-1; D unclear. Looked up from germline, CDR1 is DFQATT and CDR2 is SNEGSKA (reference sequence). The CDR3 spans 10 residues. V lost 5 bases and J 5 bases, leaving 4 bases between the germline ends. In nucleotides, the CDR3 is TGCAGTGCTGGTGACAATGAGCAGTTCTTC. It encodes CSAGDNEQFF.